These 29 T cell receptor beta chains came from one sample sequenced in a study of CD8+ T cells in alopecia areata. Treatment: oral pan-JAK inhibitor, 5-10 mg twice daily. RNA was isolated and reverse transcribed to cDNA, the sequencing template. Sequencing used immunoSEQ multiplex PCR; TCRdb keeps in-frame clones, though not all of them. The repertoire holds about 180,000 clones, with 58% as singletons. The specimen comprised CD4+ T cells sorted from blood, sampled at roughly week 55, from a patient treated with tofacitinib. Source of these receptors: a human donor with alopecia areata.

The CDR3: CGGPLNTEAFF. The CDR3 DNA sequence: TGCGGGGGGCCGTTGAACACTGAAGCTTTCTTT. The chain employs TRBV20-1 and TRBJ1-1, with a weak D call TRBD1 (6 bases). The CDR3 consists of 11 residues. Germline loops: CDR1 DFQATT, CDR2 SNEGSKA (reference sequence).

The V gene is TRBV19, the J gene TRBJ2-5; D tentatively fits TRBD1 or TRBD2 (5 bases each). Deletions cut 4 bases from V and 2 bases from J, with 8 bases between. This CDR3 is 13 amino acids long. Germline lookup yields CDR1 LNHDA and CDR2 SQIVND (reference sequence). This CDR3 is CASSKGRQETQYF. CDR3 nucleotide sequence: TGTGCCAGTAGTAAGGGGAGACAAGAGACCCAGTACTTC. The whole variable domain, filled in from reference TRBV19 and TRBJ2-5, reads DGGITQSPKYLFRKEGQNVTLSCEQNLNHDAMYWYRQDPGQGLRLIYYSQIVNDFQKGDIAEGYSVSREKKESFPLTVTSAQKNPTAFYLCASSKGRQETQYFGPGTRLLVL.

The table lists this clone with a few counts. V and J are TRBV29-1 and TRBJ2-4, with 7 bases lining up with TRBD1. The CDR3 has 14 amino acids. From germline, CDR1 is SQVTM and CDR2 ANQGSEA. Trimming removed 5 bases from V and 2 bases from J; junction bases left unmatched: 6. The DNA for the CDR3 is TGCAGCGTTCTGACAGGGCTTACCAAAAACATTCAGTACTTC. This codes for CSVLTGLTKNIQYF.

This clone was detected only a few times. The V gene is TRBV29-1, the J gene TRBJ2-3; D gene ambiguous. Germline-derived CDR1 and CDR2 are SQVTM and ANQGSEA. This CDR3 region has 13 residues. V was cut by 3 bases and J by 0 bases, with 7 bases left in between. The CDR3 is CSVDPDSTDTQYF. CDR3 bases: TGCAGCGTTGACCCAGATAGCACAGATACGCAGTATTTT.

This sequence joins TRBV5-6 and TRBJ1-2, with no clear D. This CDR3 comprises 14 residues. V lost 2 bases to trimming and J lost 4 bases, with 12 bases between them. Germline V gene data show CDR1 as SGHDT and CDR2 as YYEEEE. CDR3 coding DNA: TGTGCCAGCAGCTTTCCGGGTAGAGGCTATGGCTACACCTTC. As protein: CASSFPGRGYGYTF. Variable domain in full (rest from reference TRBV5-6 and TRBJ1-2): DAGVTQSPTHLIKTRGQQVTLRCSPKSGHDTVSWYQQALGQGPQFIFQYYEEEERQRGNFPDRFSGHQFPNYSSELNVNALLLGDSALYLCASSFPGRGYGYTFGSGTRLTVV.

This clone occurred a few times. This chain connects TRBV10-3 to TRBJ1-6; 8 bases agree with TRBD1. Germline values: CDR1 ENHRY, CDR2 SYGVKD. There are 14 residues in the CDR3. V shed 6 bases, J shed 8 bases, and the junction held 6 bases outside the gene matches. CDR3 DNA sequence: TGTGCCATCAGCGGGACAGGTTTTGATTCACCCCTCCACTTT. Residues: CAISGTGFDSPLHF.

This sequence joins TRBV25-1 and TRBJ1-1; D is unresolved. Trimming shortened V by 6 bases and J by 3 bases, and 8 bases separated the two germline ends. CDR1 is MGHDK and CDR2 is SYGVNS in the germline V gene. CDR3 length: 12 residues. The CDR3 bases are TGTGCCAGCAGACGTGCAGACACTGAAGCTTTCTTT. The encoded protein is CASRRADTEAFF.

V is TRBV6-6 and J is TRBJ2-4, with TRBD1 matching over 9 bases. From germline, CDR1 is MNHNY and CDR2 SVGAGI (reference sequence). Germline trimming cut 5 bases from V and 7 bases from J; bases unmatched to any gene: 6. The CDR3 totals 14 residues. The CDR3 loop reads CASSTRDRANIQYF. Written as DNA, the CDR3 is TGTGCCAGCAGTACACGGGACAGGGCCAACATTCAGTACTTC.

CDR3 residues: CASTRLDSRTDTQYF. The CDR3 DNA reads TGTGCCAGCACCCGCTTGGACAGCCGCACAGATACGCAGTATTTT. The gene calls are TRBV5-6 and TRBJ2-3; D may be TRBD1 (6 bases). This CDR3 is built from 15 residues. V lost 6 bases and J 1 base, leaving 15 bases between the germline ends. CDR1 is SGHDT, CDR2 YYEEEE, per germline.

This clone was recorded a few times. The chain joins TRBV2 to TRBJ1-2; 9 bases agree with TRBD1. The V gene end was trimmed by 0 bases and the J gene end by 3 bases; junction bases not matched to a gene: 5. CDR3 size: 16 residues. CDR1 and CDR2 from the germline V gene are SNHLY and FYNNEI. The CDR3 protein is CASSEAGTGLDYGYTF. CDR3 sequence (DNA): TGTGCCAGCAGTGAAGCCGGGACAGGGCTAGACTATGGCTACACCTTC.

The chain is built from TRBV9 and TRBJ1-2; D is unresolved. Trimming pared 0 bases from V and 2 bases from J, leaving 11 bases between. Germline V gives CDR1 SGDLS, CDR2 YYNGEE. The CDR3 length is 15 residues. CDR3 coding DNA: TGTGCCAGCAGCGTAGGCGGCAGTGCGAACTATGGCTACACCTTC. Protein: CASSVGGSANYGYTF. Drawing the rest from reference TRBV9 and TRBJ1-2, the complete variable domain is DSGVTQTPKHLITATGQRVTLRCSPRSGDLSVYWYQQSLDQGLQFLIQYYNGEERAKGNILERFSAQQFPDLHSELNLSSLELGDSALYFCASSVGGSANYGYTFGSGTRLTVV.

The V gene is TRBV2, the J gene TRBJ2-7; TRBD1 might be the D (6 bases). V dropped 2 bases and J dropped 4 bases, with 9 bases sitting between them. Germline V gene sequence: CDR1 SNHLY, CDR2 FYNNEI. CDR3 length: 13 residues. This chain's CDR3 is CASSEFRGYEQYF. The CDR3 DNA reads TGTGCCAGCAGTGAATTCAGGGGTTACGAGCAGTACTTC.

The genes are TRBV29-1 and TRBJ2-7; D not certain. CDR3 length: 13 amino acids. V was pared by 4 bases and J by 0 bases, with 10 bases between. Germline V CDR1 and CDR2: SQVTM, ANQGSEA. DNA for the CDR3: TGCAGCGTTGTTCTGGCAGACTCCTACGAGCAGTACTTC. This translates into CSVVLADSYEQYF.

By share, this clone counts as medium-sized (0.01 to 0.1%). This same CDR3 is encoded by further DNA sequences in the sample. CDR3 loop: CASSLDRAGGRFF. For the CDR3, the DNA is TGTGCCAGCAGCTTAGACAGAGCGGGGGGGCGATTCTTC. V gene TRBV7-9 combines with J gene TRBJ2-1; 10 bases match TRBD2. V trimming: 1 base; J trimming: 16 bases; junction bases outside the gene matches: 7. CDR1 is SEHNR, CDR2 FQNEAQ, per germline (reference sequence). This CDR3 is 13 amino acids long.

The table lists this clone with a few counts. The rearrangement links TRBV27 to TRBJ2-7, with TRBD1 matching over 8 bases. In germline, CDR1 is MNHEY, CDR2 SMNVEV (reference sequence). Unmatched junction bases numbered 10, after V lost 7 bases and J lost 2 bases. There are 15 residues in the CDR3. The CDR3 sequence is CASTVPGTGPYEQYF. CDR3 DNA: TGTGCCAGCACCGTACCCGGGACAGGACCCTACGAGCAGTACTTC.

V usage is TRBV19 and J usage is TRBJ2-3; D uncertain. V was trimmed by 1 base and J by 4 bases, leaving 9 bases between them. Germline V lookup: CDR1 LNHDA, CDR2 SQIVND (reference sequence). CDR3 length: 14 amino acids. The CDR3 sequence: CASSIGGVADTQYF. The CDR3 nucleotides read TGTGCCAGTAGTATAGGAGGCGTGGCAGATACGCAGTATTTT.

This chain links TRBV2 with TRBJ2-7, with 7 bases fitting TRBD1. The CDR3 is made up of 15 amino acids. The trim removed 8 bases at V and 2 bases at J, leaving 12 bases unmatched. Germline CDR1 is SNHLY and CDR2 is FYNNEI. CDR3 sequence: CASARTGTATYEQYF. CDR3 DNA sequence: TGTGCCAGCGCGCGCACCGGGACAGCTACCTACGAGCAGTACTTC.

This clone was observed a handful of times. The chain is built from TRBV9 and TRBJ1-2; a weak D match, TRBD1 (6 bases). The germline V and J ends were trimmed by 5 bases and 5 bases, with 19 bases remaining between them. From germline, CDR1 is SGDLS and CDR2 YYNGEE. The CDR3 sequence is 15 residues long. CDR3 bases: TGTGCCAGCAGTTTTGACGGGACAAGCCTTTATGGCTACACCTTC. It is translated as CASSFDGTSLYGYTF. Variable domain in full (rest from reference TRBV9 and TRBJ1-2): DSGVTQTPKHLITATGQRVTLRCSPRSGDLSVYWYQQSLDQGLQFLIQYYNGEERAKGNILERFSAQQFPDLHSELNLSSLELGDSALYFCASSFDGTSLYGYTFGSGTRLTVV.

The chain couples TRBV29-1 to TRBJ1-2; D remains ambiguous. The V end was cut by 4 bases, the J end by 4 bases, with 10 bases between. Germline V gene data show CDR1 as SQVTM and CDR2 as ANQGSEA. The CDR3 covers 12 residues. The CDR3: CSVGRGGYGYTF. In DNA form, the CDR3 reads TGCAGCGTTGGGAGAGGTGGCTATGGCTACACCTTC. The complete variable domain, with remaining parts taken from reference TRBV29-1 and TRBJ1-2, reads SAVISQKPSRDICQRGTSLTIQCQVDSQVTMMFWYRQQPGQSLTLIATANQGSEATYESGFVIDKFPISRPNLTFSTLTVSNMSPEDSSIYLCSVGRGGYGYTFGSGTRLTVV.

CDR3 sequence (DNA): TGTGCCAGCAGCCCGGGGTTAGCGGGGGCAGATACGCAGTATTTT. As protein: CASSPGLAGADTQYF. This chain uses TRBV7-3 with TRBJ2-3; 9 nucleotides agree with TRBD2. This CDR3 comprises 15 residues. J lost 4 bases, V lost 5 bases, and 7 bases had no gene match. In germline, CDR1 is SGHTA, CDR2 FQGTGA.

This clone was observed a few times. The CDR3 DNA reads TGTGCCAGTAGCAAAGGGAAGGAAAAACTGTTTTTT. Translating gives CASSKGKEKLFF. This chain links TRBV19 with TRBJ1-4; D is unclear. Germline V CDR1 and CDR2: LNHDA, SQIVND (reference sequence). The CDR3 extends over 12 amino acids. V shed 6 bases and J shed 8 bases, with 10 bases lying between them.

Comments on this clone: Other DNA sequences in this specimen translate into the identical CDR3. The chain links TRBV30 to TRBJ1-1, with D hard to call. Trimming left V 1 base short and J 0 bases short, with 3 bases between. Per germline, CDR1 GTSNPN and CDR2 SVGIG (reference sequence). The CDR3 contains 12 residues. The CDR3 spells CAWSGMNTEAFF. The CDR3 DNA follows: TGTGCCTGGAGTGGGATGAACACTGAAGCTTTCTTT.

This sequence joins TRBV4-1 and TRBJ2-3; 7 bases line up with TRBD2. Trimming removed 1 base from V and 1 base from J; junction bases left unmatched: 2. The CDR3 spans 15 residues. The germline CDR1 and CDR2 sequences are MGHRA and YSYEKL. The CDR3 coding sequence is TGCGCCAGCAGCCAAGCGGGGGGTGGCACAGATACGCAGTATTTT. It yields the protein CASSQAGGGTDTQYF.

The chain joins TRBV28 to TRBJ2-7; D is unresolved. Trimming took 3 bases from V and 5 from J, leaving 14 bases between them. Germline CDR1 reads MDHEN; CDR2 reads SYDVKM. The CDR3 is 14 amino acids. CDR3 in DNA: TGTGCCAGCAGTTTGGAGTGGGCCGGCAACGAGCAGTACTTC. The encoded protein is CASSLEWAGNEQYF.

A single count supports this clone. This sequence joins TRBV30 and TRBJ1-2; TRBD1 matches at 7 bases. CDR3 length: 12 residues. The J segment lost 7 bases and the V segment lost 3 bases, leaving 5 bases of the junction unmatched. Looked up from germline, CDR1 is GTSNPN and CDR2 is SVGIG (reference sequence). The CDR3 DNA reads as TGTGCCTGGAGCTGGCAGGGGGGTGGCTACACCTTC. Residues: CAWSWQGGGYTF. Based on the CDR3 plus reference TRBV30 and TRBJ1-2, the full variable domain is SQTIHQWPATLVQPVGSPLSLECTVEGTSNPNLYWYRQAAGRGLQLLFYSVGIGQISSEVPQNLSASRPQDRQFILSSKKLLLSDSGFYLCAWSWQGGGYTFGSGTRLTVV.

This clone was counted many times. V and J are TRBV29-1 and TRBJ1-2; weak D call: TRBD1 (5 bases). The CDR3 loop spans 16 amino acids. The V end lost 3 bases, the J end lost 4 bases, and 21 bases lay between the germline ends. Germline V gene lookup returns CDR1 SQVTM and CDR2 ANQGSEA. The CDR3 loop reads CSVEGGTPGGSYGYTF. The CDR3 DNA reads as TGCAGCGTTGAGGGGGGAACCCCGGGTGGTAGCTATGGCTACACCTTC. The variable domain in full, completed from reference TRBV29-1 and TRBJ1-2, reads SAVISQKPSRDICQRGTSLTIQCQVDSQVTMMFWYRQQPGQSLTLIATANQGSEATYESGFVIDKFPISRPNLTFSTLTVSNMSPEDSSIYLCSVEGGTPGGSYGYTFGSGTRLTVV.

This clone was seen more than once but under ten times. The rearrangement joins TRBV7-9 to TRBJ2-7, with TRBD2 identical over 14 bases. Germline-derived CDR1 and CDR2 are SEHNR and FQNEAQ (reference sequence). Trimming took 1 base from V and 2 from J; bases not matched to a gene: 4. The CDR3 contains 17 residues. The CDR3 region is CASSLGLTSGGAYEQYF. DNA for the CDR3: TGTGCCAGCAGCTTAGGACTGACTAGCGGGGGGGCCTACGAGCAGTACTTC.

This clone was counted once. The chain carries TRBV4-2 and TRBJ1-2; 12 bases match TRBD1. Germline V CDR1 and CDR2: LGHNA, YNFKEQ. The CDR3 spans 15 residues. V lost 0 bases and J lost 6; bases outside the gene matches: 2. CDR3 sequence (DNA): TGTGCCAGCAGCCAAGATCGGGACAGGGGGCATGGCTACACCTTC. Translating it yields CASSQDRDRGHGYTF.

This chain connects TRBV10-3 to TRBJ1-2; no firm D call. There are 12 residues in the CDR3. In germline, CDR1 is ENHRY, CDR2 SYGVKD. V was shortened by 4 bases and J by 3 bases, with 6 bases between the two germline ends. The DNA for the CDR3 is TGTGCCATCAGTGCCTCTCACTATGGCTACACCTTC. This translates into CAISASHYGYTF.